The 28 T cell receptor beta chains presented below share a single source sample, sequenced in a study of T cell responses to AZD1222 COVID-19 vaccine. Profiled with immunoSEQ multiplex PCR; TCRdb holds only in-frame clones, not every one. The repertoire includes roughly 150,000 clones, roughly nine tenths of them detected once, and 1.9% sits in the top ten. This specimen consisted of peripheral blood, obtained on day 0 of AZD1222 vaccination. These receptors originate from an adult in good health.

J is TRBJ1-1 and V is TRBV19; D remains unclear. This CDR3 contains 13 residues. Trimming stripped 6 bases from V and 7 bases from J, with 15 bases between. Germline V CDR1 and CDR2: LNHDA, SQIVND (reference sequence). As DNA, the CDR3 is TGTGCCAGTAGGGATAACCGGGCTCTTGAAGCTTTCTTT. Amino acids: CASRDNRALEAFF.

The chain joins TRBV19 to TRBJ2-7, with 12 bases identical to TRBD1. Germline values: CDR1 LNHDA, CDR2 SQIVND (reference sequence). The CDR3 extends over 14 amino acids. With 6 bases clipped from V and 4 bases from J, the junction kept 4 bases outside the gene matches. The chain's CDR3 is CASSLGQGAYEQYF. The CDR3 coding sequence is TGTGCCAGTAGCCTGGGACAGGGGGCTTACGAGCAGTACTTC.

The chain employs TRBV28 and TRBJ1-2; D may be TRBD1 (5 bases). CDR3 length: 14 amino acids. The germline V gene encodes CDR1 MDHEN and CDR2 SYDVKM. Deletions cut 11 bases from V and 7 bases from J, with 23 bases between. The CDR3 sequence is CAGSPEGALTGYTF. CDR3 DNA sequence: TGTGCCGGATCCCCAGAAGGGGCATTGACTGGCTACACCTTC.

The CDR3 protein is CAWGSGGDEKLFF. The CDR3 coding sequence is TGTGCCTGGGGATCAGGGGGCGATGAAAAACTGTTTTTT. The V gene is TRBV30, the J gene TRBJ1-4; 8 bases align to TRBD1. This CDR3 is built from 13 residues. Per the germline V gene, CDR1 is GTSNPN and CDR2 is SVGIG (reference sequence). V was pared by 5 bases and J by 6 bases, with 5 bases of the junction left unmatched.

The chain joins TRBV24-1 to TRBJ2-2; 7 positions match TRBD1. V was clipped by 4 bases and J by 6 bases; unmatched bases: 4. This CDR3 is built from 14 residues. Germline CDR1 KGHDR, CDR2 SFDVKD. Written as DNA, the CDR3 is TGTGCCACCAGTGACTTGGGACAGCCCGGGGAGCTGTTTTTT. Amino acids: CATSDLGQPGELFF.

The chain carries TRBV27 and TRBJ1-4; no clear D gene. The CDR3 length is 16 residues. In germline, CDR1 is MNHEY, CDR2 SMNVEV (reference sequence). With 5 bases removed from V and 7 bases from J, the gap between germline ends came to 20 bases. The CDR3: CASSTQSLPGGEKLFF. As DNA, the CDR3 is TGTGCCAGCAGTACCCAATCTCTACCGGGCGGTGAAAAACTGTTTTTT.

The J gene is TRBJ1-1, the V gene TRBV6-4; unclear D gene. From germline, CDR1 is MRHNA and CDR2 SNTAGT. V lost 2 bases and J lost 1, with 5 bases in between. There are 13 residues in the CDR3. Here the CDR3 reads CASSDGWNTEAFF. CDR3 sequence (DNA): TGTGCCAGCAGTGACGGTTGGAACACTGAAGCTTTCTTT.

The chain recombines TRBV5-6 with TRBJ1-1, with D possibly TRBD1 on 5 matching bases. From germline, CDR1 is SGHDT and CDR2 YYEEEE. Trimming removed 4 bases at V and 11 bases at J, with 12 bases between. The CDR3 loop spans 11 amino acids. CDR3 bases: TGTGCCAGCAGCGGTGGGACGGATGCTTTCTTT. Its translation: CASSGGTDAFF.

This clone has a handful of counts. The chain combines TRBV28 with TRBJ2-7, with D possibly called TRBD1 or TRBD2 (5 bases each). The germline V gene has CDR1 MDHEN and CDR2 SYDVKM. The CDR3 loop spans 14 amino acids. V was pared by 3 bases and J by 7 bases, with 16 bases between. CDR3 sequence: CASSFFDPGGEQYF. The CDR3 DNA follows: TGTGCCAGCAGTTTTTTCGATCCTGGGGGTGAGCAGTACTTC.

This chain connects TRBV9 to TRBJ2-3, with D perhaps matching TRBD1 (6 bases). The V end was cut by 0 bases, the J end by 2 bases, with 16 bases between. The CDR3 sequence is 17 residues long. Germline values: CDR1 SGDLS, CDR2 YYNGEE. DNA of the CDR3: TGTGCCAGCAGCGTAGCTCAGGGGATCGACCTCACAGATACGCAGTATTTT. It is translated as CASSVAQGIDLTDTQYF.

The rearrangement joins TRBV19 to TRBJ1-1; D not certain. Germline V lookup: CDR1 LNHDA, CDR2 SQIVND (reference sequence). CDR3 length equals 14 residues. V shed 4 bases and J shed 1 base, with 10 bases lying between them. The CDR3 sequence: CASSKRVSNTEAFF. CDR3 nucleotides: TGTGCCAGTAGTAAAAGGGTGTCGAACACTGAAGCTTTCTTT.

The chain carries TRBV6-5 and TRBJ2-7, with TRBD1 matching over 8 bases. This CDR3 comprises 13 residues. The germline V gene encodes CDR1 MNHEY and CDR2 SVGAGI. The V gene end was trimmed by 8 bases and the J gene end by 7 bases; junction bases not matched to a gene: 10. The DNA of the CDR3 is TGTGCCAGCCTAGGACAGGGACGAGGAGAGCAGTACTTC. Translation: CASLGQGRGEQYF.

V and J are TRBV19 and TRBJ1-1, with unresolved D. From germline, CDR1 is LNHDA and CDR2 SQIVND (reference sequence). This CDR3 is 13 amino acids long. Between the trimmed V and J ends, which lost 2 bases and 6 bases, there was a span of 10 bases. DNA of the CDR3: TGTGCCAGTAGTATAAGTCCTATCGCTGAAGCTTTCTTT. It specifies CASSISPIAEAFF.

The V gene is TRBV7-2, the J gene TRBJ2-5; 7 positions agree with TRBD2. CDR1 and CDR2 (germline): SGHTA, FQGNSA. The CDR3 covers 14 residues. Trimming at V came to 5 bases and at J to 2 bases, leaving 5 bases not matched to a gene. The chain's CDR3 is CASSPGGYQETQYF. CDR3 in DNA: TGTGCCAGCAGCCCCGGGGGGTATCAAGAGACCCAGTACTTC.

This chain connects TRBV29-1 to TRBJ2-7; 9 nucleotides agree with TRBD1. The CDR3 loop spans 13 amino acids. Germline lookup yields CDR1 SQVTM and CDR2 ANQGSEA. Unmatched junction bases numbered 5, after V lost 7 bases and J lost 1 base. The CDR3 nucleotides read TGCAGCGCCGGGACAGGGATTTCCTACGAGCAGTACTTC. Protein sequence: CSAGTGISYEQYF.

J is TRBJ1-4 and V is TRBV11-2; 10 bases are a match to TRBD1. This CDR3 spans 16 amino acids. CDR1 is SGHAT, CDR2 FQNNGV, per germline. V trimming: 5 bases; J trimming: 8 bases; junction bases outside the gene matches: 11. The chain's CDR3 is CASSPRGQGDGEKLFF. CDR3 DNA: TGTGCCAGCAGCCCTCGCGGACAGGGGGATGGCGAAAAACTGTTTTTT.

Remarks on this clone: Other DNA sequences from this sample encode an identical CDR3 as well. The chain employs TRBV5-1 and TRBJ2-1; D possibly corresponds to TRBD2 (9 bases). This CDR3 comprises 15 residues. Between the trimmed V and J ends, which lost 4 bases and 5 bases, there was a span of 16 bases. Germline lookup yields CDR1 SGHRS and CDR2 YFSETQ. The CDR3 bases are TGCGCCAGCAGCCCTAGCGGGACAGGACACAATGAGCAGTTCTTC. Translating gives CASSPSGTGHNEQFF.

The V call is TRBV6-5, the J call TRBJ2-2; D perhaps matches TRBD2 (5 bases). Trimming removed 6 bases at V and 3 bases at J, with 14 bases between. The V gene's germline CDR1 is MNHEY and CDR2 SVGAGI. The CDR3 is made up of 15 amino acids. CDR3 residues: CASRNQWRDTGELFF. In DNA form, the CDR3 reads TGTGCCAGCAGAAACCAGTGGCGGGACACCGGGGAGCTGTTTTTT.

V gene TRBV7-8 combines with J gene TRBJ2-7; perhaps TRBD1 as D (5 bases). The CDR3 consists of 15 residues. Germline-derived CDR1 and CDR2 are SGHVS and FQNEAQ. Trimming left V 1 base short and J 3 bases short, with 13 bases between. The CDR3 reads CASSLDTGNFYEQYF. CDR3 in DNA: TGTGCCAGCAGCTTAGATACAGGCAACTTCTACGAGCAGTACTTC. Based on the CDR3 plus reference TRBV7-8 and TRBJ2-7, the full variable domain is GAGVSQSPRYKVAKRGQDVALRCDPISGHVSLFWYQQALGQGPEFLTYFQNEAQLDKSGLPSDRFFAERPEGSVSTLKIQRTQQEDSAVYLCASSLDTGNFYEQYFGPGTRLTVT.

The chain links TRBV7-6 to TRBJ1-2; 10 nucleotides line up with TRBD1. The V segment lost 2 bases and the J segment 3 bases; nucleotides outside the gene matches: 9. The germline V gene has CDR1 SGHVS and CDR2 FNYEAQ. CDR3 length equals 17 residues. CDR3 DNA sequence: TGTGCCAGCAGCTTATGTTGTGGAGACAGGGGGCACTATGGCTACACCTTC. This encodes CASSLCCGDRGHYGYTF. The variable domain in full, with the rest retrieved from reference TRBV7-6 and TRBJ1-2, is GAGVSQSPRYKVTKRGQDVALRCDPISGHVSLYWYRQALGQGPEFLTYFNYEAQQDKSGLPNDRFSAERPEGSISTLTIQRTEQRDSAMYRCASSLCCGDRGHYGYTFGSGTRLTVV.

The chain employs TRBV27 and TRBJ2-5, with D unclear. V was trimmed by 3 bases and J by 5 bases, leaving 7 bases between them. The CDR3 spans 12 residues. The germline CDR1 and CDR2 sequences are MNHEY and SMNVEV (reference sequence). CDR3 residues: CASSFSGETQYF. The CDR3, as DNA: TGTGCCAGCAGTTTCTCGGGCGAGACCCAGTACTTC.

This sequence joins TRBV7-9 and TRBJ2-7; D not resolved. Between the trimmed V and J ends, which lost 1 base and 7 bases, there was a span of 14 bases. Germline CDR1 SEHNR, CDR2 FQNEAQ (reference sequence). This CDR3 has 14 residues. The CDR3 here is CASSLGGASEEQYF. The DNA for the CDR3 is TGTGCCAGCAGCTTAGGTGGCGCCAGTGAAGAGCAGTACTTC.

This chain uses TRBV27 with TRBJ2-5, with 10 nucleotides matching TRBD1. Germline-derived CDR1 and CDR2 are MNHEY and SMNVEV (reference sequence). The CDR3 is 15 amino acids. Germline trimming cut 5 bases from V and 2 bases from J; bases unmatched to any gene: 5. As DNA, the CDR3 is TGTGCCAGCAGTAAAGGGGACAGGGGACAAGAGACCCAGTACTTC. Amino acids: CASSKGDRGQETQYF.

The chain recombines TRBV10-2 with TRBJ2-7; D perhaps matches TRBD2 (5 bases). This CDR3 region has 15 residues. Germline lookup yields CDR1 WSHSY and CDR2 SAAADI. V lost 6 bases and J 4 bases, leaving 19 bases between the germline ends. CDR3 protein: CASRQALRVEYEQYF. The CDR3, as DNA: TGCGCCAGCAGGCAAGCCTTGAGGGTGGAATACGAGCAGTACTTC.

The V call is TRBV10-1, the J call TRBJ1-1, with D hard to call. The CDR3 has 11 residues. Trimming cost V 6 bases and J 3 bases, with 5 bases left between them. Germline CDR1 reads WNHNN; CDR2 reads SYGVQD (reference sequence). DNA for the CDR3: TGCGCCAGCAGCCGGGACACTGAAGCTTTCTTT. It translates to CASSRDTEAFF.

V and J are TRBV28 and TRBJ2-2, with D perhaps matching TRBD1 (6 bases). This CDR3 is 16 amino acids long. The germline CDR1 and CDR2 sequences are MDHEN and SYDVKM. V lost 6 bases and J 2 bases, leaving 16 bases between the germline ends. The CDR3: CASRGWDTRNTGELFF. The CDR3, as DNA: TGTGCCAGCAGGGGCTGGGACACCCGCAACACCGGGGAGCTGTTTTTT.

This clone was recorded only once. The CDR3 is CASGGGVNTEAFF. In DNA form, the CDR3 reads TGTGCCAGCGGCGGGGGGGTGAACACTGAAGCTTTCTTT. The chain carries TRBV2 and TRBJ1-1, with D maybe TRBD1 (5 bases). The CDR3 sequence is 13 residues long. The germline V gene encodes CDR1 SNHLY and CDR2 FYNNEI. The V end lost 8 bases, the J end lost 0 bases, and 10 bases lay between the germline ends.

J is TRBJ1-2 and V is TRBV19, with unresolved D. Trimming took 0 bases from V and 3 from J, leaving 14 bases between them. The CDR3 runs 16 residues. The V gene's germline CDR1 is LNHDA and CDR2 SQIVND (reference sequence). The DNA of the CDR3 is TGTGCCAGTAGTATAGATTCTAAAGGCTCCTACTATGGCTACACCTTC. Its translation is CASSIDSKGSYYGYTF.